This is a list of T cell receptor beta chains from one sample in a study of blood T cell repertoires in COVID-19. Here immunoSEQ multiplex PCR was the method, and the copy in TCRdb shows in-frame clones only, minus some. Altogether about 74,000 clones are present, roughly 81% being singletons, with the ten largest covering 36%. The material sequenced was peripheral blood. All receptors come from a man aged 70-80 years with acute or convalescent COVID-19. The CDR3 runs from the conserved cysteine through the conserved F or W. A D gene is named only where the DNA matches it firmly.

V gene: TRBV30; D gene: NA; J gene: TRBJ1-1; CDR3 protein: CAWRNLYYTEAFF; CDR3 DNA: TGTGCCTGGAGGAACCTATATTACACTGAAGCTTTCTTT
V gene: TRBV9; D gene: TRBD1; J gene: TRBJ2-2; CDR3 protein: CASSVGPGGNTGELFF; CDR3 DNA: TGTGCCAGCAGCGTAGGTCCAGGGGGCAACACCGGGGAGCTGTTTTTT
V gene: TRBV6-1; D gene: TRBD1; J gene: TRBJ2-7; CDR3 protein: CASGDRGRGDEQYF; CDR3 DNA: TGTGCCAGCGGGGACAGAGGGCGCGGCGACGAGCAGTACTTC
V gene: TRBV29-1; D gene: TRBD2; J gene: TRBJ2-1; CDR3 protein: CSVVGLAGNTRSYNEQFF; CDR3 DNA: TGCAGCGTTGTAGGGCTAGCGGGAAACACAAGGTCCTACAATGAGCAGTTCTTC
V gene: TRBV6-5; D gene: NA; J gene: TRBJ2-1; CDR3 protein: CASSYAGPKYNEQFF; CDR3 DNA: TGTGCCAGCAGTTACGCGGGCCCCAAATACAATGAGCAGTTCTTC
V gene: TRBV7-2; D gene: TRBD2; J gene: TRBJ2-3; CDR3 protein: CASNLAGPGVDTQYF; CDR3 DNA: TGTGCCAGTAATTTAGCGGGCCCTGGGGTGGATACGCAGTATTTT
V gene: TRBV19; D gene: TRBD2; J gene: TRBJ2-3; CDR3 protein: CASSSGLAGLRTDTQYF; CDR3 DNA: TGTGCCAGTAGTTCCGGACTAGCGGGATTACGCACAGATACGCAGTATTTT
V gene: TRBV7-9; D gene: NA; J gene: TRBJ1-2; CDR3 protein: CASSPVPGRAYGYTF; CDR3 DNA: TGTGCCAGCAGCCCCGTCCCAGGGAGGGCCTATGGCTACACCTTC
V gene: TRBV6-5; D gene: TRBD1; J gene: TRBJ1-2; CDR3 protein: CASSSRDRGYGYTF; CDR3 DNA: TGTGCCAGCAGTTCCCGGGACAGGGGCTATGGCTACACCTTC
V gene: TRBV2; D gene: NA; J gene: TRBJ1-3; CDR3 protein: CASLIYSSGNTIYF; CDR3 DNA: TGTGCCAGCCTGATATACAGCTCTGGAAACACCATATATTTT
V gene: TRBV5-5; D gene: NA; J gene: TRBJ2-3; CDR3 protein: CASSLPTAQGRTDTQYF; CDR3 DNA: TGTGCCAGCAGCTTGCCTACAGCCCAGGGCCGCACAGATACGCAGTATTTT
V gene: TRBV7-9; D gene: TRBD1; J gene: TRBJ1-6; CDR3 protein: CASSSGTGGPYNSPLHF; CDR3 DNA: TGTGCCAGCAGCTCCGGGACAGGGGGTCCCTATAATTCACCCCTCCACTTT